The 13 T cell receptor beta chains below come from one sample, sequenced in a study of T cell changes during pregnancy in multiple sclerosis. The protocol was immunoSEQ multiplex PCR, while the TCRdb copy is restricted to in-frame clones and leaves out a portion. In the table there are approximately 23,000 clones, approximately 90% of which are singletons. The source material was CD4+ T cells from peripheral blood mononuclear cells, sampled after pregnancy. These receptors all stem from a female donor in good health, enrolled as a control in a pregnancy study.

The gene calls are TRBV5-8 and TRBJ1-1; D is perhaps TRBD1 (6 bases). CDR1 is SGHTS, CDR2 YDEGEE, per germline. The V gene lost 4 bases and the J gene lost 4 bases, with 14 bases spanning the gap. The CDR3 sequence is 14 residues long. The CDR3 DNA reads TGTGCCAGCAGCAGAGGACAGAGGGGCACTGAAGCTTTCTTT. Translated: CASSRGQRGTEAFF.

The chain links TRBV28 to TRBJ1-1; TRBD1 might be the D (5 bases). CDR1 and CDR2 (germline): MDHEN, SYDVKM. The V gene lost 6 bases and the J gene lost 8 bases, with 10 bases spanning the gap. The CDR3 is made up of 11 amino acids. CDR3 DNA sequence: TGTGCCAGCAGACATACAGGAGAAGCTTTCTTT. Protein: CASRHTGEAFF.

This clone was counted a single time. CDR3 residues: CASSVGSSGELFF. In DNA, the CDR3 is TGTGCCAGCAGCGTAGGGAGTAGCGGGGAGCTGTTTTTT. V usage is TRBV9 and J usage is TRBJ2-2; D ambiguous. The germline gives CDR1 SGDLS, CDR2 YYNGEE. V was clipped by 0 bases and J by 7 bases, with 7 bases between them. The CDR3 covers 13 residues.

The rearrangement joins TRBV7-2 to TRBJ2-7, with D possibly TRBD1 on 5 matching bases. This CDR3 spans 14 amino acids. Germline-derived CDR1 and CDR2 are SGHTA and FQGNSA. The V end lost 1 base, the J end lost 3 bases, and 10 bases lay between the germline ends. CDR3 in DNA: TGTGCCAGCAGCTTAGACAAGGGGCTCTACGAGCAGTACTTC. Translating it yields CASSLDKGLYEQYF.

The chain uses TRBV19 and TRBJ1-2, with 7 bases matching TRBD1. Germline V gene lookup returns CDR1 LNHDA and CDR2 SQIVND (reference sequence). This CDR3 has 16 residues. V was pared by 3 bases and J by 4 bases, with 11 bases of the junction left unmatched. CDR3 nucleotides: TGTGCCAGTAGTATTCTCACGACCGGGACAGCCTATGGCTACACCTTC. Translating it yields CASSILTTGTAYGYTF.

This chain joins TRBV10-1 and TRBJ1-1; no definite D call. Deletions cut 2 bases from V and 3 bases from J, with 7 bases between. The germline CDR1 and CDR2 sequences are WNHNN and SYGVQD (reference sequence). The CDR3 is made up of 13 amino acids. The CDR3 sequence: CASSEREDTEAFF. CDR3 nucleotides: TGCGCCAGCAGTGAGCGTGAGGACACTGAAGCTTTCTTT.

V and J are TRBV2 and TRBJ2-3; 10 nucleotides align to TRBD2. J was trimmed by 2 bases and V by 5 bases; bases with no gene match: 13. CDR1 is SNHLY and CDR2 is FYNNEI in the germline V gene. This CDR3 has 18 amino acids. CDR3 in DNA: TGTGCCAGCAGTCCACTCCGCGGACTAGCGGTTAACACAGATACGCAGTATTTT. Amino acid sequence: CASSPLRGLAVNTDTQYF.

The chain combines TRBV10-3 with TRBJ2-1; 7 bases are a match to TRBD2. Germline values: CDR1 ENHRY, CDR2 SYGVKD. V was clipped by 3 bases and J by 5 bases; unmatched bases: 7. The CDR3 covers 15 residues. CDR3 nucleotides: TGTGCCATCAGTGACTGGGGAGGGCCTAACAATGAGCAGTTCTTC. Translating it yields CAISDWGGPNNEQFF.

The chain is built from TRBV27 and TRBJ2-7, with 7 bases matching TRBD1. The J segment lost 2 bases and the V segment lost 4 bases, leaving 8 bases of the junction unmatched. The V gene's germline CDR1 is MNHEY and CDR2 SMNVEV (reference sequence). This CDR3 has 15 amino acids. The CDR3 region has the DNA TGTGCCAGCAGTTGGACAGGTAGGGGAACCTACGAGCAGTACTTC. Its translation: CASSWTGRGTYEQYF.

This clone was seen a single time. V is TRBV28 and J is TRBJ2-3; TRBD2 aligns across 8 bases. Germline trimming cut 6 bases from V and 5 bases from J; bases unmatched to any gene: 7. The CDR3 has 14 residues. Germline V gene data show CDR1 as MDHEN and CDR2 as SYDVKM. The DNA for the CDR3 is TGTGCCAGCAGACCCGGGACTAGTTTAGATACGCAGTATTTT. It encodes CASRPGTSLDTQYF.

This clone was observed a single time. It is unclear where the CDR3 begins or ends on the DNA, so no DNA is shown, and the CDR3 is as TCRdb lists it. The chain couples TRBV21-1 to TRBJ2-5; TRBD1, the D gene given by the table, was not confirmed from the DNA. TRBV21-1 is annotated as a pseudogene. The CDR3 adds up to 17 amino acids, both ends counted. The CDR3 region is CASSMATGSVGPGTQYF.

The chain links TRBV18 to TRBJ2-1, with 12 positions matching TRBD2. Germline V gene sequence: CDR1 KGHSH, CDR2 LQKENI. Trimming removed 0 bases from V and 6 bases from J; junction bases left unmatched: 3. The CDR3 runs to 16 residues. The CDR3 protein is CASSPPGTSGSNEQFF. The CDR3, as DNA: TGTGCCAGCTCACCACCAGGGACTAGCGGGTCCAATGAGCAGTTCTTC.

The chain uses TRBV19 and TRBJ1-2; 7 bases are a match to TRBD1. The CDR3 runs 15 residues. J was trimmed by 6 bases and V by 3 bases; bases with no gene match: 10. Germline CDR1 is LNHDA and CDR2 is SQIVND (reference sequence). The CDR3 here is CASSMAQGWRDGYTF. DNA of the CDR3: TGTGCCAGTAGTATGGCACAGGGGTGGAGGGATGGCTACACCTTC.